This T cell receptor beta chain was documented in a study of T-cell memory formation after mild COVID-19. From the 5' RACE reads, TCRdb called clonotypes with MiXCR, one entry per CDR3 protein. This sample has hundreds of thousands of distinct CDR3 sequences, with 15% to 20% found just once. The CDR3 consists of 12 residues. Germline V CDR1 and CDR2: MGHDK, SYGVNS. V shed 3 bases and J shed 4 bases, with 7 bases lying between them. The sequencing sample was made of PBMCs or a T cell subset sorted from them (not recorded which). The TCR comes from a man aged 18 to 29 who had mild COVID-19 (a few samples of this study predate the infection). Cell type and time point are not known. The V and J genes are TRBV25-1 and TRBJ2-7, with a weak D call TRBD1 (5 bases). This CDR3 is CASSDRQYEQYF. As DNA, the CDR3 is TGTGCCAGCAGTGACCGACAGTACGAGCAGTACTTC.